This T cell receptor beta chain was documented in a study of T-cell memory formation after mild COVID-19. As for this clonotype: The antigen remains undetermined.

General study results and limits: Clones which contracted sat mainly in CM and EM if CD4+, and in EMRA if CD8+. Second-wave clones peaking on day 37 lacked confirmed SARS-CoV-2 specificity. Cross-reactive memory apparently joined, as some responding clones appeared in pre-infection memory.

Constant-segment primers and 5'RACE yielded cDNA libraries for TCR alpha and TCR beta, each carrying sample barcodes and UMIs. Via MiXCR, TCRdb re-called the 5' RACE reads, giving one row per CDR3 protein. This table has around 340,000 distinct CDR3 sequences, roughly 13% appearing once. The V and J ends lost 4 bases and 4 bases, in that order; junction bases with no gene match: 7. The CDR3 spans 15 residues. Germline CDR1 KGHDR, CDR2 SFDVKD. The sequencing sample was made of PBMCs or a T cell subset sorted from them (not recorded which). V usage is TRBV24-1 and J usage is TRBJ2-5; 8 nucleotides line up with TRBD2. This TCR was recovered from a man aged 18 to 29 who had mild COVID-19 (a few samples of this study predate the infection). Cell type and time point are not known. The CDR3 DNA follows: TGTGCCACCAGTGACCCTAGCGGGTCTGGAGAGACCCAGTACTTC. Translating it yields CATSDPSGSGETQYF.